The 9 T cell receptor beta chains below all came from one sample that was sequenced in a study of CD8+ T cells in alopecia areata. The treatment is: oral pan-JAK inhibitor, 5-10 mg twice daily. It was cDNA, reverse transcribed from extracted RNA, that served as the sequencing template. Profiled with immunoSEQ multiplex PCR; TCRdb holds only in-frame clones, not every one. The sample has 200,000 to 250,000 clones; just over 65% are singletons. Here the sequenced sample was CD4+ T cells sorted from blood, taken at approximately week 42, from a patient treated with tofacitinib. The origin of the receptors is a human donor with alopecia areata.

In this sample, this clone turned up a few times. V usage is TRBV27 and J usage is TRBJ2-5; D gene ambiguous. V lost 7 bases to trimming and J lost 2 bases, with 14 bases between them. Germline V gene sequence: CDR1 MNHEY, CDR2 SMNVEV (reference sequence). This CDR3 has 14 amino acids. The CDR3 DNA reads TGTGCCAGCAATCGTGTCGGCCCTCAAGAGACCCAGTACTTC. This translates into CASNRVGPQETQYF.

This clone has only one observation. This chain uses TRBV30 with TRBJ1-6; no definite D call. Germline V gene data show CDR1 as GTSNPN and CDR2 as SVGIG (reference sequence). This CDR3 is built from 14 residues. The ends were cut back, 2 bases at V and 0 bases at J, with 5 bases in the middle. Written as DNA, the CDR3 is TGTGCCTGGAGTATGAGCTCCTATAATTCACCCCTCCACTTT. It is translated as CAWSMSSYNSPLHF.

The chain couples TRBV4-3 to TRBJ1-2; D unclear. This CDR3 is 13 amino acids long. V lost 0 bases and J lost 5, with 7 bases in between. CDR1 LGHNA and CDR2 YSLEER come from the germline V gene. The chain's CDR3 is CASSQDAIYGYTF. CDR3 DNA: TGCGCCAGCAGCCAAGACGCAATATATGGCTACACCTTC.

This chain connects TRBV11-2 to TRBJ1-2; TRBD1 might be the D (5 bases). V lost 3 bases, J lost 0 bases, and 14 bases lay in between. This CDR3 comprises 16 residues. The germline gives CDR1 SGHAT, CDR2 FQNNGV. In DNA form, the CDR3 reads TGTGCCAGCAGCTTCTGGGACGGCCTAGCTAACTATGGCTACACCTTC. Translation: CASSFWDGLANYGYTF. The full variable domain, completed using reference TRBV11-2 and TRBJ1-2, is EAGVAQSPRYKIIEKRQSVAFWCNPISGHATLYWYQQILGQGPKLLIQFQNNGVVDDSQLPKDRFSAERLKGVDSTLKIQPAKLEDSAVYLCASSFWDGLANYGYTFGSGTRLTVV.

This chain joins TRBV2 and TRBJ1-1, with no clear D. The CDR3 runs to 13 residues. From germline, CDR1 is SNHLY and CDR2 FYNNEI. The V end was cut by 5 bases, the J end by 1 base, with 8 bases between. Here the CDR3 reads CASSLRENTEAFF. In DNA form, the CDR3 reads TGTGCCAGCAGTCTCCGGGAGAACACTGAAGCTTTCTTT.

The chain links TRBV29-1 to TRBJ2-1; D uncertain. The CDR3 consists of 15 residues. Trimming cost V 5 bases and J 5 bases, with 19 bases left between them. The germline V gene has CDR1 SQVTM and CDR2 ANQGSEA. This CDR3 is CSVPKRGNIDNEQFF. In DNA form, the CDR3 reads TGCAGCGTTCCTAAACGAGGTAATATCGACAATGAGCAGTTCTTC.

The chain couples TRBV10-2 to TRBJ2-7; tentatively, D is TRBD1 (6 bases). V gave up 3 bases and J gave up 0 bases, with 9 bases separating them. CDR3 length: 14 residues. CDR1 and CDR2 (germline): WSHSY, SAAADI. CDR3 protein: CASSDLGGSYEQYF. For the CDR3, the DNA is TGCGCCAGCAGTGATTTAGGGGGCTCCTACGAGCAGTACTTC.

This clone was seen only a few times. The chain recombines TRBV4-1 with TRBJ1-5; no reliable D call. The CDR3 runs 15 residues. V was cut by 5 bases and J by 3 bases, with 14 bases left in between. Germline V gene lookup returns CDR1 MGHRA and CDR2 YSYEKL. This CDR3 is CASSKVTGNNQPQHF. In DNA, the CDR3 is TGCGCCAGCAGCAAAGTGACTGGCAACAATCAGCCCCAGCATTTT.

CDR3 residues: CASLVGGSTGELFF. DNA of the CDR3: TGTGCCAGCTTGGTTGGGGGTTCCACCGGGGAGCTGTTTTTT. The chain couples TRBV6-1 to TRBJ2-2; either TRBD1 or TRBD2 may fit D (5 bases each). Germline loops: CDR1 MNHNS, CDR2 SASEGT. V lost 8 bases, J lost 4 bases, and 14 bases lay in between. CDR3 length equals 14 residues.